This T cell receptor (beta chain) was profiled in a study of shared clonotypes between healthy human individuals. The assay was immunoSEQ multiplex PCR, and TCRdb's table has in-frame clones only and misses some. The repertoire holds 2.5 million or so clones, with roughly 92% as singletons. Germline V gene lookup returns CDR1 LNHDA and CDR2 SQIVND (reference sequence). This CDR3 comprises 16 residues. V dropped 0 bases and J dropped 0 bases, with 9 bases sitting between them. This clonotype was obtained from a man between 18 and 29 years old in good health. The sequencing sample was made of naive CD4+ T cells sorted from blood. The subset: CD45RA+ positively selected. The J gene is TRBJ2-1, the V gene TRBV19; possible D gene TRBD1, 5 bases. The CDR3 DNA reads as TGTGCCAGTAGTATAGAGAGGACAAGCTCCTACAATGAGCAGTTCTTC. Translation: CASSIERTSSYNEQFF.